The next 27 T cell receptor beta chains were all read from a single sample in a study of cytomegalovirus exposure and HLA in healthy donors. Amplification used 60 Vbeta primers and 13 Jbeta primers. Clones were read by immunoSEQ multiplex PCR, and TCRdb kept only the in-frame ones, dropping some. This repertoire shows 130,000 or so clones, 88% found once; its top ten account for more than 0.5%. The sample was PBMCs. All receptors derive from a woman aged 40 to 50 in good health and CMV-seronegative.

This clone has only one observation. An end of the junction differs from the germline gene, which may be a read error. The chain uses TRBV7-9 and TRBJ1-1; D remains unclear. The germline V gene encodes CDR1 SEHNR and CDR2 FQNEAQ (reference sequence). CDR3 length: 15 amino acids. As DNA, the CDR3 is TGTTCCAGCAGCTTACGGGGTGGAGATGACACTGAAGCTTTCTTT. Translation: CSSSLRGGDDTEAFF.

The CDR3 DNA sequence: TGTGCCAGCAGCGATCCGGGAGGAGGGGAGACCCAGTACTTC. Translated: CASSDPGGGETQYF. This rearrangement joins TRBV5-4 to TRBJ2-5; 7 bases are shared with TRBD2. Germline V gene sequence: CDR1 SGHNT, CDR2 YYREEE (reference sequence). The junction had 8 bases not matched to a gene; V was cut back by 4 bases and J by 5 bases. This CDR3 region has 14 residues.

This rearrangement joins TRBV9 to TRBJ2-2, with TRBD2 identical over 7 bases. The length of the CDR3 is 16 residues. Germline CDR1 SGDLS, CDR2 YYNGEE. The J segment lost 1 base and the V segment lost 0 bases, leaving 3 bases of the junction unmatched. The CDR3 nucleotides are TGTGCCAGCAGCGTAGTGGGAGGGCAGAACACCGGGGAGCTGTTTTTT. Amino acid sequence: CASSVVGGQNTGELFF.

The CDR3 nucleotides read TGTGCCAGCAGCCGACCAGGGGCCTTCAATGAAAAACTGTTTTTT. It translates to CASSRPGAFNEKLFF. The rearrangement links TRBV7-9 to TRBJ1-4; possibly TRBD1 for D (6 bases). The V end lost 5 bases, the J end lost 5 bases, and 15 bases lay between the germline ends. The V gene's germline CDR1 is SEHNR and CDR2 FQNEAQ (reference sequence). CDR3 size: 15 residues.

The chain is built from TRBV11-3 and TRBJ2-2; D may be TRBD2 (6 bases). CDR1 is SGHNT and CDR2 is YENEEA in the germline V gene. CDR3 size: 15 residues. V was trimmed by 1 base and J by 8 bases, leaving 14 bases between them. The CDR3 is CASSLGDGGGGELFF. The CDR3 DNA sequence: TGTGCCAGCAGCTTAGGCGACGGGGGAGGAGGGGAGCTGTTTTTT.

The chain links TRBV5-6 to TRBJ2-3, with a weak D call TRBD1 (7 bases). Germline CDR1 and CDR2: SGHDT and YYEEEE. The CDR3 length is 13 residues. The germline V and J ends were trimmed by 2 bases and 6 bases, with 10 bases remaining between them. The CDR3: CASSFRGEDTQYF. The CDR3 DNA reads TGTGCCAGCAGCTTCAGGGGGGAGGATACGCAGTATTTT.

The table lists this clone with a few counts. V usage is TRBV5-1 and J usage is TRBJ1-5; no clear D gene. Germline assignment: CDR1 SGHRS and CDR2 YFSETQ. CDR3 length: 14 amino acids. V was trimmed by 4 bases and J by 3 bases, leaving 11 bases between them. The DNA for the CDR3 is TGCGCCAGCAGCATTGCGGGCGACAATCAGCCCCAGCATTTT. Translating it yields CASSIAGDNQPQHF.

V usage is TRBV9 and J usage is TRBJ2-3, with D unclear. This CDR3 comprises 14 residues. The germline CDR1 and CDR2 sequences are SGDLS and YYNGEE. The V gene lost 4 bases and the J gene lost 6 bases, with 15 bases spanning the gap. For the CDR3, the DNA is TGTGCCAGCAGCCCCCGTCGAGCATCCGATACGCAGTATTTT. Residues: CASSPRRASDTQYF. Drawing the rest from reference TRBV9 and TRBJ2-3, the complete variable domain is DSGVTQTPKHLITATGQRVTLRCSPRSGDLSVYWYQQSLDQGLQFLIQYYNGEERAKGNILERFSAQQFPDLHSELNLSSLELGDSALYFCASSPRRASDTQYFGPGTRLTVL.

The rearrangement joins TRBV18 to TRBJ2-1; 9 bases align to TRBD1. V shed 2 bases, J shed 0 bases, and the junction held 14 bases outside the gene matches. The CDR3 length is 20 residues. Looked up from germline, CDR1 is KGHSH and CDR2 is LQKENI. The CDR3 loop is CASSPAPGTGMSSSYNEQFF. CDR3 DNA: TGTGCCAGCTCACCAGCGCCAGGGACAGGGATGAGTTCCTCCTACAATGAGCAGTTCTTC.

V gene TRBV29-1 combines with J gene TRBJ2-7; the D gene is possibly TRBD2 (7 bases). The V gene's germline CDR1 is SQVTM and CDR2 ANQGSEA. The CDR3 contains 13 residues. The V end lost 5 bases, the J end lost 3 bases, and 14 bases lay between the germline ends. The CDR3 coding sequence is TGCAGCGTTAGGGGGGGGCAATACTACGAGCAGTACTTC. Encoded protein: CSVRGGQYYEQYF.

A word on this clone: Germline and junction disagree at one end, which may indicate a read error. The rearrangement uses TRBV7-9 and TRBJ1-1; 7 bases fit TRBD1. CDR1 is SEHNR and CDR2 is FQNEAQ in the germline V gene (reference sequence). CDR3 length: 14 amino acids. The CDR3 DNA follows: TGTTCCAGCAGCGTGACAGGGACGAACACTGAAGCTTTCTTT. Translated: CSSSVTGTNTEAFF. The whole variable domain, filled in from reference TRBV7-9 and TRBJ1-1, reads DTGVSQNPRHKITKRGQNVTFRCDPISEHNRLYWYRQTLGQGPEFLTYFQNEAQLEKSRLLSDRFSAERPKGSFSTLEIQRTEQGDSAMYLCSSSVTGTNTEAFFGQGTRLTVV.

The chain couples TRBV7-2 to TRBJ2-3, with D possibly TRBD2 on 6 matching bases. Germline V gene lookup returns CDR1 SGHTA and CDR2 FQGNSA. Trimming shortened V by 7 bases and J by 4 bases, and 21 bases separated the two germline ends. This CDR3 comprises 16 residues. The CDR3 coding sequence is TGTGCCAGCACCACGGGGAGGAGGGCCGGGGCAGATACGCAGTATTTT. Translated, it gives CASTTGRRAGADTQYF. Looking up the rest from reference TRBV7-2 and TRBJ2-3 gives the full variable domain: GAGVSQSPSNKVTEKGKDVELRCDPISGHTALYWYRQSLGQGLEFLIYFQGNSAPDKSGLPSDRFSAERTGGSVSTLTIQRTQQEDSAVYLCASTTGRRAGADTQYFGPGTRLTVL.

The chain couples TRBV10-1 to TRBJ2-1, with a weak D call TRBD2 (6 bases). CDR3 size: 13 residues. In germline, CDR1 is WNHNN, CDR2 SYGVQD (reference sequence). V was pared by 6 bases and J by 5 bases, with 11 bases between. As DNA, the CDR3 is TGCGCCAGCAGCTTAATAGCGGACAATGAGCAGTTCTTC. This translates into CASSLIADNEQFF.

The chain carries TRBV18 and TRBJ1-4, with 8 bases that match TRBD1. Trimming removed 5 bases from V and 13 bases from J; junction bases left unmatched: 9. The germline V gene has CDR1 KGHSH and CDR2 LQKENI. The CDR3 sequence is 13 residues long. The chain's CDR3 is CASSMDRDGSLFF. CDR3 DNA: TGTGCCAGCTCAATGGACAGGGACGGGTCACTGTTTTTT.

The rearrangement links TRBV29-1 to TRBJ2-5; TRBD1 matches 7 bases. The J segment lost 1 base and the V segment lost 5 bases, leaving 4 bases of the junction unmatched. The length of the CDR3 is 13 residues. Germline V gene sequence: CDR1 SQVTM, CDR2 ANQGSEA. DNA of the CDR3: TGCAGCGTTCATACAGGGGCCCAAGAGACCCAGTACTTC. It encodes CSVHTGAQETQYF.

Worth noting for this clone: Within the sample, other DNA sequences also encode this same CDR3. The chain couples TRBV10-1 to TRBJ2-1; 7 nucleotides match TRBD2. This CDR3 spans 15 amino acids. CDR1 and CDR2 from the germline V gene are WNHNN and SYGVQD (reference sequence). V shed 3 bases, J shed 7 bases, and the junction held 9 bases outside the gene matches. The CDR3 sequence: CASSEAAGEKNEQFF. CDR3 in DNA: TGCGCCAGCAGTGAAGCGGCGGGAGAAAAGAATGAGCAGTTCTTC.

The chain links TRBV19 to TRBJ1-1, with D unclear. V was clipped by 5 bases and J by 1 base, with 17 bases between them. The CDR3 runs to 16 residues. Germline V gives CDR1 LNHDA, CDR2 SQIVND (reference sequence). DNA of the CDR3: TGTGCCAGTAGTCTCAACGGGCTAGCTGGGAACACTGAAGCTTTCTTT. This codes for CASSLNGLAGNTEAFF.

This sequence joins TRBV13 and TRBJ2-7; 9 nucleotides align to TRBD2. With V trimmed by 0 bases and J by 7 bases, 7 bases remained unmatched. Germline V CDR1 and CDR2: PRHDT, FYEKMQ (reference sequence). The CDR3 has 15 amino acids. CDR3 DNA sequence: TGTGCCAGCAGCTTAGGGCGGACTAGCGCCAGAGAGCAGTACTTC. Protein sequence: CASSLGRTSAREQYF.

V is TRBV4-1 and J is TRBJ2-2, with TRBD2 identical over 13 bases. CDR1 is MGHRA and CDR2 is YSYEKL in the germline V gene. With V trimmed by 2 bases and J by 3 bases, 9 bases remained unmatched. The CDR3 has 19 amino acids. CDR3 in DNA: TGCGCCAGCAGCCAAATGAGACTAGCGGGAGGCCCCCACACCGGGGAGCTGTTTTTT. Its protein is CASSQMRLAGGPHTGELFF.

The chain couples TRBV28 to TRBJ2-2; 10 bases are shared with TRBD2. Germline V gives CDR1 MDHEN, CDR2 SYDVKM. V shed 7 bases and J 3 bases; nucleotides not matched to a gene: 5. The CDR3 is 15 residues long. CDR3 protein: CASTSSGRHTGELFF. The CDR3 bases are TGTGCCAGCACCTCTAGCGGGAGACACACCGGGGAGCTGTTTTTT.

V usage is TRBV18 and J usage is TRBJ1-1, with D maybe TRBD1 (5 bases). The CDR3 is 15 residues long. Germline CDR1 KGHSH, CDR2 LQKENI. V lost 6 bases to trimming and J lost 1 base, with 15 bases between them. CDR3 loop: CASSDGWGGNTEAFF. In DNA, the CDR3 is TGTGCCAGCTCCGACGGATGGGGCGGGAACACTGAAGCTTTCTTT.

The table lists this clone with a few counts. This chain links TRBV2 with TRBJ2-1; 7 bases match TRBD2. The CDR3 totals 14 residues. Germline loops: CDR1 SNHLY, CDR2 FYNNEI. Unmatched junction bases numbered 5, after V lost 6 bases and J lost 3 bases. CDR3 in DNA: TGTGCCAGCAGCGCGGGAGACCTCTACAATGAGCAGTTCTTC. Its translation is CASSAGDLYNEQFF.

The CDR3 nucleotides read TGTGCCAGCAGTGCGCCTCACAGGGGGCAAGGGTACGAGCAGTACTTC. It specifies CASSAPHRGQGYEQYF. The chain carries TRBV6-1 and TRBJ2-7, with 9 bases that match TRBD1. The CDR3 spans 16 residues. V lost 4 bases to trimming and J lost 4 bases; unmatched junction nucleotides: 11. Germline values: CDR1 MNHNS, CDR2 SASEGT.

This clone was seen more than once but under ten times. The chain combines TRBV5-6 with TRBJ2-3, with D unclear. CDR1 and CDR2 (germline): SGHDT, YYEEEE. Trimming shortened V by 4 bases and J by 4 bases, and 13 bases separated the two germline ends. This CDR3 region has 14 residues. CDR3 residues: CASSRFVFSDTQYF. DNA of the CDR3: TGTGCCAGCAGCCGTTTCGTTTTCTCAGATACGCAGTATTTT. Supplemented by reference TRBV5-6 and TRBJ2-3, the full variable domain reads DAGVTQSPTHLIKTRGQQVTLRCSPKSGHDTVSWYQQALGQGPQFIFQYYEEEERQRGNFPDRFSGHQFPNYSSELNVNALLLGDSALYLCASSRFVFSDTQYFGPGTRLTVL.

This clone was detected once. This chain's CDR3 is CASSPWSGSAGELFF. The CDR3 DNA follows: TGTGCCAGCAGCCCCTGGAGTGGGTCGGCCGGGGAGCTGTTTTTT. This rearrangement joins TRBV9 to TRBJ2-2; D unclear. In germline, CDR1 is SGDLS, CDR2 YYNGEE. Trimming cost V 4 bases and J 6 bases, with 16 bases left between them. The CDR3 length is 15 residues.

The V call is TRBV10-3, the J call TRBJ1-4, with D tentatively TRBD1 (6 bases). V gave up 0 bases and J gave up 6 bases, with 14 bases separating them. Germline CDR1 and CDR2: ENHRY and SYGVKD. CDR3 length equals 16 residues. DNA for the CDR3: TGTGCCATCAGTGAGTCATGGGGGGGCTACGATGAAAAACTGTTTTTT. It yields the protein CAISESWGGYDEKLFF.

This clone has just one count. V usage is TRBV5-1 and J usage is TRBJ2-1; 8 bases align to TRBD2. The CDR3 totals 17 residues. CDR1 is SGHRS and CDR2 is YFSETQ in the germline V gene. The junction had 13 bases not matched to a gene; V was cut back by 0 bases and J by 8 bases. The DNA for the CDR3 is TGCGCCAGCAGCTTGGCCAGTAGGAGCGGGAGCATCGATGAGCAGTTCTTC. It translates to CASSLASRSGSIDEQFF.